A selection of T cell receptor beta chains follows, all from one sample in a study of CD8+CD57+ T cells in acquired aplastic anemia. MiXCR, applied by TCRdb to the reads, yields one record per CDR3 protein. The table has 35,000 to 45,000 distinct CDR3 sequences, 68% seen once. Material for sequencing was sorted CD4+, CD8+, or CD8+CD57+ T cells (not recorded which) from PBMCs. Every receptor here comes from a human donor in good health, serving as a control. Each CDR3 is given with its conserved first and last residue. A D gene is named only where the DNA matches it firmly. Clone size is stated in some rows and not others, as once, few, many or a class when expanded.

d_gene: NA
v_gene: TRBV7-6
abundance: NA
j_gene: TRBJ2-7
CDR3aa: CASSSGTPPYEQYF
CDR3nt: TGTGCCAGCAGCTCCGGGACTCCCCCCTACGAGCAGTACTTC

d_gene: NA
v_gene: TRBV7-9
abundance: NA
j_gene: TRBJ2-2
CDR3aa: CASRSFTGELFF
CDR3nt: TGTGCCAGCAGATCGTTCACCGGGGAGCTGTTTTTT

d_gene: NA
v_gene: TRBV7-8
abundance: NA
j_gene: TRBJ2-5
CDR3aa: CASSLAGGGLETQYF
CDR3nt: TGTGCCAGCAGCTTAGCCGGGGGCGGGTTAGAGACCCAGTACTTC

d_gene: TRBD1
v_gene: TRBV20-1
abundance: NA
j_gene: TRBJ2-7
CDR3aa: CSASRGQGPYEQYF
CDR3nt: TGCAGTGCTAGTCGAGGACAGGGGCCGTACGAGCAGTACTTC

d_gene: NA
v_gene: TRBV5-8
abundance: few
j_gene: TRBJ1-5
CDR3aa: CASSLVSTLGNQPQHF
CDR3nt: TGTGCCAGCAGCTTGGTGTCTACCTTGGGCAATCAGCCCCAGCATTTT

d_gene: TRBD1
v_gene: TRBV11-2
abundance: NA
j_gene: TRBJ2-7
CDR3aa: CASSAHPGQGSYEQYF
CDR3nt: TGTGCCAGCAGCGCCCACCCGGGACAGGGATCCTACGAGCAGTACTTC

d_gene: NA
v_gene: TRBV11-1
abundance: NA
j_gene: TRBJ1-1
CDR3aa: CASSLAEYSLNTEAFF
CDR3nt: TGTGCCAGCAGCTTAGCGGAGTACTCCCTCAACACTGAAGCTTTCTTT

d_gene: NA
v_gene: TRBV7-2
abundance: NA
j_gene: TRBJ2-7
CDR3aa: CASSLVSYEQYF
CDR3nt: TGTGCCAGCAGCTTAGTTTCCTACGAGCAGTACTTC

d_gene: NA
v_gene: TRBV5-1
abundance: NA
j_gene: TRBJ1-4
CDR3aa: CASSKGWRANEKLFF
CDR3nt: TGCGCCAGCAGCAAGGGGTGGCGGGCTAATGAAAAACTGTTTTTT

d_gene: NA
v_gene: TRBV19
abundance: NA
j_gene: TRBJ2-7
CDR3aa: CASSISQGHYEQYF
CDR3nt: TGTGCCAGTAGTATTTCGCAGGGGCACTACGAGCAGTACTTC

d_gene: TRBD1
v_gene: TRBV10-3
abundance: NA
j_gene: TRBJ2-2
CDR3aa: CAIRTPPGQGNTGELFF
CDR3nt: TGTGCCATCAGAACTCCCCCTGGACAGGGGAACACCGGGGAGCTGTTTTTT

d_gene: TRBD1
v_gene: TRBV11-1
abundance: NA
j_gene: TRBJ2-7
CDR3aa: CASSDRTGGYEQYF
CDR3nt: TGTGCCAGCAGCGACCGGACAGGGGGCTACGAGCAGTACTTC

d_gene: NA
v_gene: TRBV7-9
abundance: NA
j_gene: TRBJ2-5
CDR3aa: CASSPGTLQETQYF
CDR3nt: TGTGCCAGCAGCCCAGGGACTTTGCAAGAGACCCAGTACTTC

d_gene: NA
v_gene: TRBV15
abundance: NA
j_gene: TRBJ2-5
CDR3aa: CATSWDPQETQYF
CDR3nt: TGTGCCACCTCCTGGGACCCCCAAGAGACCCAGTACTTC

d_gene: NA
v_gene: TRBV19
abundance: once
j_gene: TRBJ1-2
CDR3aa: CASSKAAGLVGYTF
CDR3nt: TGTGCCAGTAGTAAGGCGGCAGGGCTAGTGGGCTACACCTTC

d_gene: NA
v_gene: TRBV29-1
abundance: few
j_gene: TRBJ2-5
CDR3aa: CSAQGLGETQYF
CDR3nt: TGCAGCGCCCAGGGCCTCGGGGAGACCCAGTACTTC

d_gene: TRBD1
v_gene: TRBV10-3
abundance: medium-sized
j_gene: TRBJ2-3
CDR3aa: CAISESPTQGDSDTQYF
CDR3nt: TGTGCCATCAGTGAGTCCCCCACGCAGGGGGATTCGGATACGCAGTATTTT

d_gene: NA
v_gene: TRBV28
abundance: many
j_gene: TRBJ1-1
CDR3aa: CASRSVLNTEAFF
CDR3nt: TGTGCCAGCAGATCAGTATTGAACACTGAAGCTTTCTTT

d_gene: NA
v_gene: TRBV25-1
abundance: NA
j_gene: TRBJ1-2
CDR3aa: CASSGVQNYGYTF
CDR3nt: TGTGCCAGCAGTGGCGTACAAAACTATGGCTACACCTTC

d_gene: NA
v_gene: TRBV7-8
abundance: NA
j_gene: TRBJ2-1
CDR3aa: CASSLVQITYNEQFF
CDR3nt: TGTGCCAGCAGCTTAGTACAGATAACCTACAATGAGCAGTTCTTC

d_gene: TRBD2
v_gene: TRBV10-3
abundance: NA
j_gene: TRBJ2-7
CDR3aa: CAISLAGDYEQYF
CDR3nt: TGTGCCATCAGTTTAGCGGGGGACTACGAGCAGTACTTC

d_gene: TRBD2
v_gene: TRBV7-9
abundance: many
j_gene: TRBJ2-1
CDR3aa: CASSSSGTSLNEQFF
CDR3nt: TGTGCCAGCAGCTCCTCCGGGACTAGCCTCAATGAGCAGTTCTTC

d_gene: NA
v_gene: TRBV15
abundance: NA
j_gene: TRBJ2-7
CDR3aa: CATSRGQVVPQLIF
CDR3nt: TGTGCCACCAGCAGAGGACAGGTGGTTCCACAACTCATCTTC

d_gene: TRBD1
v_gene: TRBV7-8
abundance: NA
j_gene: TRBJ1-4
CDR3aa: CASSLVSGQKEKLFF
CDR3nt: TGTGCCAGCAGCTTAGTTTCGGGACAGAAGGAAAAACTGTTTTTT

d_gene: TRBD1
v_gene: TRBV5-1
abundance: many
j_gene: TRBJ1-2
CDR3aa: CASSLEGQGVDGYTF
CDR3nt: TGCGCCAGCAGCTTGGAGGGACAGGGGGTAGATGGCTACACCTTC

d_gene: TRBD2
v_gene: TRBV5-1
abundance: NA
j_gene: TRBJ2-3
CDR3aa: CASSLSGTSEASTDTQYF
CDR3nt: TGCGCCAGCAGCCTCTCCGGGACTAGCGAGGCTAGCACAGATACGCAGTATTTT

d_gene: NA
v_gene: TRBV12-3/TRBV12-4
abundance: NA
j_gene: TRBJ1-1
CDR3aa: CASRSRNTFGEAFF
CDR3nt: TGTGCCAGCAGGTCTCGGAACACTTTCGGTGAAGCTTTCTTT

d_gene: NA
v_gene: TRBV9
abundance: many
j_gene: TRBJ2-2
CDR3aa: CASSENAVPGPSTGELFF
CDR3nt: TGTGCCAGCAGCGAGAATGCGGTACCCGGTCCCTCCACCGGGGAGCTGTTTTTT

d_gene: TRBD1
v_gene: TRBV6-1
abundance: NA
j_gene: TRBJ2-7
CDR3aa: CAVSDRSSYEQYF
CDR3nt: TGTGCCGTTTCGGACAGGAGCTCCTACGAGCAGTACTTC

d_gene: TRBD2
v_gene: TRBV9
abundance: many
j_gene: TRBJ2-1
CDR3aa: CASSVGASGVYEQFF
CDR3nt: TGTGCCAGCAGCGTCGGGGCTAGCGGTGTGTATGAGCAGTTCTTC

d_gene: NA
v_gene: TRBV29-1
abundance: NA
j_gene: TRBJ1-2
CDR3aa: CSVARFNYSYTF
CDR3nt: TGCAGCGTTGCCCGGTTCAACTATAGCTACACCTTC

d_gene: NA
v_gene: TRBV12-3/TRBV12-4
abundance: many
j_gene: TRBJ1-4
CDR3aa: CASNNLGTNEKLFF
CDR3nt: TGTGCCAGCAATAATCTTGGTACTAATGAAAAACTGTTTTTT

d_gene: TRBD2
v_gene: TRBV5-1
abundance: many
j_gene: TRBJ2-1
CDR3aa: CASSLGGTSGGQGEQFF
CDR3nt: TGCGCCAGCAGCTTGGGTGGGACTAGCGGGGGGCAAGGTGAGCAGTTCTTC

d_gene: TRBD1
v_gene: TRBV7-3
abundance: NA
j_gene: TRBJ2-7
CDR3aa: CASSFGQGGSYEQYF
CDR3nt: TGTGCCAGCAGCTTTGGACAGGGTGGTTCGTACGAGCAGTACTTC

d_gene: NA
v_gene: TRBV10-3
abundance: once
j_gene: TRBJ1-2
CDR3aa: CAISESPPYGYTF
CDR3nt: TGTGCCATCAGTGAGTCCCCGCCTTATGGCTACACCTTC

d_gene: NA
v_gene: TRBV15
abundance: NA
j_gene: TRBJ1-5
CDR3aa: CATDYGTGNQPQHF
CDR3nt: TGTGCCACAGACTACGGGACGGGCAATCAGCCCCAGCATTTT

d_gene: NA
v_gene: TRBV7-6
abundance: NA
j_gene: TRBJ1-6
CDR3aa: CASSLGGSPLHF
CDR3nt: TGTGCCAGCAGCCTCGGTGGTTCACCCCTCCACTTT

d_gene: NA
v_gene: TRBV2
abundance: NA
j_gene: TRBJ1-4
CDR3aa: CASSDLWSPEKLFF
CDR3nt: TGTGCCAGCAGTGACCTCTGGTCTCCTGAAAAACTGTTTTTT

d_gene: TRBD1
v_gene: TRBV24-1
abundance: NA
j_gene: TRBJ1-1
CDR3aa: CATRDRGLPEAFF
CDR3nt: TGTGCCACCAGGGACAGGGGGCTACCCGAAGCTTTCTTT

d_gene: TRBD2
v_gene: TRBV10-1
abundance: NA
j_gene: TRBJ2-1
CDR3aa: CASSESAGGYNEQFF
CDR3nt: TGCGCCAGCAGTGAGTCAGCGGGAGGGTACAATGAGCAGTTCTTC

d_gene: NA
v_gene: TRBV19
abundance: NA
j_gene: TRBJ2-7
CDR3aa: CASSPDQGTKRDYEQYF
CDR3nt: TGTGCCAGTAGCCCAGATCAAGGGACAAAAAGGGACTACGAGCAGTACTTC

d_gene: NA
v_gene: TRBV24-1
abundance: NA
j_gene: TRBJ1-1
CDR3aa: CATSTSGTGSTEAFF
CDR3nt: TGTGCCACCAGTACGTCAGGGACGGGAAGCACTGAAGCTTTCTTT

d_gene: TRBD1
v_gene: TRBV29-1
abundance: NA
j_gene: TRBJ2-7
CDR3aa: CSVAGGMAYEQYF
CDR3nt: TGCAGCGTTGCAGGGGGCATGGCCTACGAGCAGTACTTC

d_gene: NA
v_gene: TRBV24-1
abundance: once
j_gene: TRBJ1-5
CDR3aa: CATSDSGREFDQPQHF
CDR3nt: TGTGCCACCAGTGATTCGGGCAGGGAGTTCGATCAGCCCCAGCATTTT

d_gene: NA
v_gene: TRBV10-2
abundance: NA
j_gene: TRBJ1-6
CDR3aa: CASSESMAANSPLHF
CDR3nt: TGCGCCAGCAGTGAGTCGATGGCAGCTAATTCACCCCTCCACTTT

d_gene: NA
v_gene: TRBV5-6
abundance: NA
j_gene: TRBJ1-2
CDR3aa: CASSLEAIVYTF
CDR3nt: TGTGCCAGCAGCTTGGAGGCGATTGTCTACACCTTC

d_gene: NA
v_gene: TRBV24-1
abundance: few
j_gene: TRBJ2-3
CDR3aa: CATSDDAGTDTQYF
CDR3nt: TGTGCCACCAGTGACGATGCCGGCACAGATACGCAGTATTTT

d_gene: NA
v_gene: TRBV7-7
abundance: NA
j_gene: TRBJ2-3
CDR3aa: CASSSDTADTQYF
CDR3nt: TGTGCTAGCAGCTCCGACACGGCAGATACGCAGTATTTT

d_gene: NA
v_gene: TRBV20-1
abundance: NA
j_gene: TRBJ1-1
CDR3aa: CSARKGTSVGTEAFF
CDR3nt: TGCAGTGCTAGGAAAGGGACCTCGGTAGGCACTGAAGCTTTCTTT

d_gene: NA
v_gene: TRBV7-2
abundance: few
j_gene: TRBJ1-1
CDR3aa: CASSAWGGTEAFF
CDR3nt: TGTGCCAGCAGCGCCTGGGGCGGCACTGAAGCTTTCTTT

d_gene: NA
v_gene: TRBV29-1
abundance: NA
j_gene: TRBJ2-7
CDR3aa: CSVLRTAYEQYF
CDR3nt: TGCAGCGTTCTTAGGACCGCCTACGAGCAGTACTTC

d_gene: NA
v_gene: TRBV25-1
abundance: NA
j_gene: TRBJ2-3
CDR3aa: CASSRTTQYF
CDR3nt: TGTGCCAGCAGCAGAACTACGCAGTATTTT

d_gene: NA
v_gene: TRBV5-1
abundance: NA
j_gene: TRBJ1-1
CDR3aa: CASSLSQLNTEAFF
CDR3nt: TGCGCCAGCAGCTTGTCACAGCTGAACACTGAAGCTTTCTTT

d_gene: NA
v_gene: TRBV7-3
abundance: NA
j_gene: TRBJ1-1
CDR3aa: CASSFDLETKAFF
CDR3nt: TGTGCCAGCAGCTTTGATCTGGAGACAAAAGCTTTCTTT

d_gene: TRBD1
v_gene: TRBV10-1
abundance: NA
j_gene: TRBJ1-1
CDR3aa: CASSYGQGGTEAFF
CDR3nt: TGCGCCAGCAGTTATGGACAGGGTGGAACTGAAGCTTTCTTT